The rows below give T cell receptor beta chains drawn from one sample of a study of blood T cell repertoires in COVID-19. Clones were sequenced by immunoSEQ multiplex PCR, and TCRdb holds only the in-frame ones, with some missing. The sample includes about 480,000 clones, around 85% of them seen just once. Sequencing was carried out using PBMCs or T cells enriched from blood (not recorded which). The source of these receptors is a woman in her sixties or seventies who had recovered from COVID-19. Both conserved end residues are part of each CDR3. The order of the fields is V gene, D gene, clone size, J gene, CDR3 DNA, CDR3 protein. D genes are given only for firm matches. Expanded clones get a size class; other rows say once, few or many, or leave the size out.

V: TRBV6-5
D: .
size: .
J: TRBJ1-2
DNA: TGTGCCTCCAAGGGAGGGGGATCAAACTATGGCTACACCTTC
CDR3: CASKGGGSNYGYTF

V: TRBV5-4
D: TRBD2
size: once
J: TRBJ2-1
DNA: TGTGCCAGCAGCTTGGGACTAGCGGGGTTCTACAATGAGCAGTTCTTC
CDR3: CASSLGLAGFYNEQFF

V: TRBV7-2
D: .
size: .
J: TRBJ1-5
DNA: TGTGCCAGCAGCTTATCGCAGGGGATGAATCAGCCCCAGCATTTT
CDR3: CASSLSQGMNQPQHF

V: TRBV5-4
D: .
size: .
J: TRBJ1-2
DNA: TGTGCCAGCAGCTTGGCCGCCGGGTCTTCTAACTATGGCTACACCTTC
CDR3: CASSLAAGSSNYGYTF

V: TRBV6-6
D: .
size: few
J: TRBJ1-2
DNA: TGTGCCACCCGCGGGAGGCTCTCTAACTATGGCTACACCTTC
CDR3: CATRGRLSNYGYTF

V: TRBV24-1
D: TRBD1
size: .
J: TRBJ2-1
DNA: TGTGCCACCAGTGATTCGGGACAGGGCTACAATGAGCAGTTCTTC
CDR3: CATSDSGQGYNEQFF

V: TRBV2
D: TRBD1
size: .
J: TRBJ2-3
DNA: TGTGCCAGCAGCTTCAGGGGGCGGACAGATACGCAGTATTTT
CDR3: CASSFRGRTDTQYF

V: TRBV9
D: .
size: .
J: TRBJ2-7
DNA: TGTGCCAGCAGCCCGAGTGGGACTTACTACGAGCAGTACTTC
CDR3: CASSPSGTYYEQYF

V: TRBV5-1
D: TRBD1
size: .
J: TRBJ2-3
DNA: TGCGCCAGCAGCTTGTGGGACAGGGCAGATACGCAGTATTTT
CDR3: CASSLWDRADTQYF

V: TRBV27
D: .
size: .
J: TRBJ1-6
DNA: TGTGCCAGCAGTTTATTGGGGGAGGACTCACCCCTCCACTTT
CDR3: CASSLLGEDSPLHF

V: TRBV6-5
D: .
size: .
J: TRBJ1-1
DNA: TGTGCCAGCAGGCCAGGGGAGGCTTTCTTT
CDR3: CASRPGEAFF

V: TRBV6-5
D: .
size: once
J: TRBJ2-1
DNA: TGTGCCACCGCCGCCGGGACAAACTCCTACAATGAGCAGTTCTTC
CDR3: CATAAGTNSYNEQFF

V: TRBV7-8
D: .
size: .
J: TRBJ1-6
DNA: TGTGCCAGCAGCTTAGTGGGCGTTGATTCACCCCTCCACTTT
CDR3: CASSLVGVDSPLHF

V: TRBV27
D: TRBD1
size: .
J: TRBJ2-3
DNA: TGTGCCAGCAGCTCGGACAGGCCATCTCGCACAGATACGCAGTATTTT
CDR3: CASSSDRPSRTDTQYF

V: TRBV3-1/TRBV3-2
D: .
size: once
J: TRBJ1-2
DNA: TGTGCCAGCAGCCAAGAGGGGCGGCCCGGGGGGTACACCTTC
CDR3: CASSQEGRPGGYTF

V: TRBV28
D: .
size: once
J: TRBJ1-4
DNA: TGTGCCAGCAGTTCCGGGGGGGCAACTAATGAAAAACTGTTTTTT
CDR3: CASSSGGATNEKLFF

V: TRBV19
D: TRBD1
size: .
J: TRBJ1-1
DNA: TGTGCCAGTAGTCTCAGGGGGTTCAACACTGAAGCTTTCTTT
CDR3: CASSLRGFNTEAFF

V: TRBV18
D: .
size: .
J: TRBJ1-3
DNA: TGTGCCAGCTCATCGGACAGATCCTCCTCTGGAAACACCATATATTTT
CDR3: CASSSDRSSSGNTIYF

V: TRBV10-3
D: TRBD1
size: .
J: TRBJ2-3
DNA: TGTGCCATCGAGAGGGGACAGAGTTCTAGCACAGATACGCAGTATTTT
CDR3: CAIERGQSSSTDTQYF

V: TRBV18
D: TRBD1
size: .
J: TRBJ2-7
DNA: TGTGCCAGCTCACCGGGACAGGGGGAGTCCTACGAGCAGTACTTC
CDR3: CASSPGQGESYEQYF

V: TRBV5-4
D: TRBD1
size: .
J: TRBJ2-7
DNA: TGTGCCAGCAGCTTGCGGGACAGGGAAGAGCAGTACTTC
CDR3: CASSLRDREEQYF

V: TRBV6-6
D: .
size: .
J: TRBJ1-2
DNA: TGTGCCAGCAGTTACTCTACCGGGGATGGCTACACCTTC
CDR3: CASSYSTGDGYTF

V: TRBV3-1/TRBV3-2
D: .
size: .
J: TRBJ1-1
DNA: TGTGCCAGCAGCCAACGGGGAGGAGCTGAAGCTTTCTTT
CDR3: CASSQRGGAEAFF

V: TRBV11-2
D: TRBD2
size: .
J: TRBJ2-2
DNA: TGTGCCAGCAGCCTGCGGGGGGGGATAAACACCGGGGAGCTGTTTTTT
CDR3: CASSLRGGINTGELFF